The rows below give T cell receptor beta chains drawn from one sample of a study of T cells in localized non-small cell lung cancer. The table came from immunoSEQ multiplex PCR; TCRdb's copy has only in-frame clones and leaves some out. The sample lists approximately 31,000 clones, about four fifths occurring once. The source was peripheral blood, collected before any cancer treatment. The source of these receptors is a male donor aged 60 or older with stage II squamous cell lung carcinoma. Both conserved end residues are part of each CDR3. Fields, in order: D gene, clone size, J gene, V gene, CDR3 protein, CDR3 DNA. A D gene is named only where the DNA matches it firmly. Expanded clones are given a class, and other clones once, few, many or no size at all.

D gene: -
clone size: -
J gene: TRBJ1-2
V gene: TRBV6-5
CDR3 protein: CASSYSLTIPYGYTF
CDR3 DNA: TGTGCCAGCAGTTACTCGTTGACGATCCCCTATGGCTACACCTTC

D gene: TRBD1
clone size: -
J gene: TRBJ2-7
V gene: TRBV9
CDR3 protein: CASSVGTGMTYEQYF
CDR3 DNA: TGTGCCAGCAGCGTAGGGACAGGGATGACGTACGAGCAGTACTTC

D gene: TRBD2
clone size: few
J gene: TRBJ2-5
V gene: TRBV30
CDR3 protein: CAWSLRGGEETQYF
CDR3 DNA: TGTGCCTGGAGTCTACGGGGGGGAGAAGAGACCCAGTACTTC

D gene: TRBD2
clone size: -
J gene: TRBJ2-7
V gene: TRBV5-4
CDR3 protein: CASSPGGSSYEQYF
CDR3 DNA: TGTGCCAGCAGCCCAGGCGGGAGCTCCTACGAGCAGTACTTC

D gene: TRBD1
clone size: -
J gene: TRBJ2-3
V gene: TRBV6-4
CDR3 protein: CASSDGTGGADTQYF
CDR3 DNA: TGTGCCAGCAGTGACGGGACAGGGGGCGCAGATACGCAGTATTTT

D gene: -
clone size: -
J gene: TRBJ1-6
V gene: TRBV2
CDR3 protein: CASKGQVRSPLHF
CDR3 DNA: TGTGCCAGCAAGGGTCAGGTTCGATCACCCCTCCACTTT

D gene: TRBD2
clone size: -
J gene: TRBJ2-3
V gene: TRBV7-9
CDR3 protein: CASSLGRGNTDTQYF
CDR3 DNA: TGTGCCAGCAGCTTAGGGCGGGGGAACACAGATACGCAGTATTTT

D gene: TRBD1
clone size: -
J gene: TRBJ1-1
V gene: TRBV6-5
CDR3 protein: CASRQTTGAATEAFF
CDR3 DNA: TGTGCCAGCAGGCAGACGACAGGGGCGGCCACTGAAGCTTTCTTT

D gene: -
clone size: once
J gene: TRBJ1-2
V gene: TRBV5-5
CDR3 protein: CASSRLDNYGYTF
CDR3 DNA: TGTGCCAGCAGCCGACTAGACAACTATGGCTACACCTTC

D gene: -
clone size: -
J gene: TRBJ1-4
V gene: TRBV10-3
CDR3 protein: CAISPQGEGEKLFF
CDR3 DNA: TGTGCCATCAGCCCCCAGGGAGAGGGTGAAAAACTGTTTTTT

D gene: TRBD2
clone size: -
J gene: TRBJ2-7
V gene: TRBV11-2
CDR3 protein: CASSPNSGATYEQYF
CDR3 DNA: TGTGCCAGCAGCCCAAACAGCGGGGCCACCTACGAGCAGTACTTC

D gene: -
clone size: -
J gene: TRBJ1-3
V gene: TRBV9
CDR3 protein: CASSVSTGGGGNTIYF
CDR3 DNA: TGTGCCAGCAGCGTATCCACCGGGGGTGGTGGAAACACCATATATTTT

D gene: -
clone size: -
J gene: TRBJ2-5
V gene: TRBV21-1
CDR3 protein: CASSKGGRGTHETQYF
CDR3 DNA: TGTGCCAGCAGCAAAGGAGGAAGGGGGACCCATGAAACCCAGTACTTC

D gene: -
clone size: -
J gene: TRBJ2-1
V gene: TRBV18
CDR3 protein: CASSPGGHEQFF
CDR3 DNA: TGTGCCAGCTCACCAGGGGGCCATGAGCAGTTCTTC

D gene: -
clone size: -
J gene: TRBJ1-2
V gene: TRBV5-1
CDR3 protein: CASSLGGFWYGYTF
CDR3 DNA: TGCGCCAGCAGCTTAGGGGGGTTTTGGTATGGCTACACCTTC

D gene: TRBD2
clone size: -
J gene: TRBJ2-1
V gene: TRBV9
CDR3 protein: CASSPAGGYNEQFF
CDR3 DNA: TGTGCCAGCAGCCCAGCGGGGGGGTACAATGAGCAGTTCTTC

D gene: -
clone size: -
J gene: TRBJ2-7
V gene: TRBV7-9
CDR3 protein: CASSFGGRPEQYF
CDR3 DNA: TGTGCCAGCAGCTTTGGGGGGCGTCCCGAGCAGTACTTC

D gene: TRBD1
clone size: -
J gene: TRBJ1-5
V gene: TRBV23-1
CDR3 protein: CASSHPGTGGNQPQHF
CDR3 DNA: TGCGCCAGCAGTCACCCAGGGACAGGGGGCAATCAGCCCCAGCATTTT

D gene: -
clone size: -
J gene: TRBJ1-1
V gene: TRBV5-1
CDR3 protein: CASSLVPDNTEAFF
CDR3 DNA: TGCGCCAGCAGCTTGGTTCCAGACAACACTGAAGCTTTCTTT

D gene: TRBD1
clone size: -
J gene: TRBJ2-7
V gene: TRBV6-1
CDR3 protein: CASSAGTDRSEQYF
CDR3 DNA: TGTGCCAGCAGCGCCGGGACAGATCGCAGCGAGCAGTACTTC

D gene: -
clone size: -
J gene: TRBJ2-1
V gene: TRBV5-1
CDR3 protein: CASSTNNEQFF
CDR3 DNA: TGCGCCAGCAGCACAAACAATGAGCAGTTCTTC

D gene: -
clone size: -
J gene: TRBJ2-3
V gene: TRBV11-2
CDR3 protein: CASSQEDPPFADTQYF
CDR3 DNA: TGTGCCAGCAGCCAAGAGGACCCCCCCTTCGCAGATACGCAGTATTTT

D gene: TRBD2
clone size: -
J gene: TRBJ2-5
V gene: TRBV4-3
CDR3 protein: CASSQVWAPGTSGGQETQYF
CDR3 DNA: TGCGCCAGCAGCCAAGTCTGGGCGCCGGGAACTAGCGGGGGGCAAGAGACCCAGTACTTC

D gene: -
clone size: -
J gene: TRBJ2-3
V gene: TRBV5-6
CDR3 protein: CASSLRGIGDTQYF
CDR3 DNA: TGTGCCAGCAGTCTCCGGGGGATTGGGGATACGCAGTATTTT

D gene: -
clone size: -
J gene: TRBJ2-2
V gene: TRBV5-1
CDR3 protein: CASSPETGSTGELFF
CDR3 DNA: TGCGCCAGCAGCCCCGAGACGGGGAGCACCGGGGAGCTGTTTTTT

D gene: TRBD1
clone size: -
J gene: TRBJ2-7
V gene: TRBV6-1
CDR3 protein: CASSARQGASEQYF
CDR3 DNA: TGTGCCAGCAGTGCCCGACAGGGGGCGAGCGAGCAGTACTTC

D gene: TRBD2
clone size: -
J gene: TRBJ2-7
V gene: TRBV7-6
CDR3 protein: CASSLAGGGGSYEQYF
CDR3 DNA: TGTGCCAGCAGCTTAGCCGGGGGGGGAGGCTCCTACGAGCAGTACTTC

D gene: -
clone size: -
J gene: TRBJ2-2
V gene: TRBV5-1
CDR3 protein: CASSFGRGNTGELFF
CDR3 DNA: TGCGCCAGCAGCTTCGGCAGGGGTAACACCGGGGAGCTGTTTTTT